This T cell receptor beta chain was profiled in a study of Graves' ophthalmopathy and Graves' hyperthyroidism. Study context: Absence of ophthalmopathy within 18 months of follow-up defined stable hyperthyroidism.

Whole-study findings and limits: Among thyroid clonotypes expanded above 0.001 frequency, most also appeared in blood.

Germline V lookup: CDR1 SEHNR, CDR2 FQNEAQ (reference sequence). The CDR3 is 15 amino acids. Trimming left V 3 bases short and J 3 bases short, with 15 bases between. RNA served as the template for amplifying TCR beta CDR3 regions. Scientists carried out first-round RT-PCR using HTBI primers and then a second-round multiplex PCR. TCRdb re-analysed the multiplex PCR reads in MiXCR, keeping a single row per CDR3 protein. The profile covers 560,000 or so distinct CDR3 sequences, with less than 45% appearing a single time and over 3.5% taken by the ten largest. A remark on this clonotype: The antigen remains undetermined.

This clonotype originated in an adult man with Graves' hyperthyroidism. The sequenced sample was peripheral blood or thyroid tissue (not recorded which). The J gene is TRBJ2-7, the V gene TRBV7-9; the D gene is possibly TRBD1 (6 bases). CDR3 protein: CASSFFAGENYEQYF. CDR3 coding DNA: TGTGCCAGCAGCTTCTTCGCAGGGGAGAACTACGAGCAGTACTTC.